Below, 18 T cell receptor beta chains from the same sample are listed, as sequenced in a study of blood T cell repertoires in COVID-19. The assay was immunoSEQ multiplex PCR, and TCRdb's table has in-frame clones only and misses some. The sample carries 200,000 to 300,000 clones, 88% recorded once. The specimen sequenced was PBMCs or T cells enriched from blood (not recorded which). The origin of the receptors is a woman aged 40 to 49 with acute COVID-19.

The chain combines TRBV18 with TRBJ1-5; D is uncertain. Germline CDR1 is KGHSH and CDR2 is LQKENI. The CDR3 contains 15 residues. V lost 5 bases to trimming and J lost 7 bases, with 18 bases between them. Here the CDR3 DNA reads TGTGCCAGCTCAGCATATACCGGGAGTCTCCAGCCCCAGCATTTT. Amino acid sequence: CASSAYTGSLQPQHF.

The chain links TRBV5-1 to TRBJ1-1; D perhaps matches TRBD1 (5 bases). Germline assignment: CDR1 SGHRS and CDR2 YFSETQ. The ends were cut back, 1 base at V and 0 bases at J, with 10 bases in the middle. CDR3 size: 15 residues. The CDR3 sequence is CASSLQGNMNTEAFF. The CDR3 DNA reads as TGCGCCAGCAGCTTGCAGGGAAACATGAACACTGAAGCTTTCTTT.

In the case of this clone: Distinct nucleotide sequences in the sample also encode this CDR3. The V and J genes are TRBV19 and TRBJ1-6; TRBD1 matches 7 bases. Germline CDR1 and CDR2: LNHDA and SQIVND (reference sequence). This CDR3 region has 14 residues. Trimming at V came to 2 bases and at J to 5 bases, leaving 0 bases not matched to a gene. CDR3 sequence: CASSITGDNSPLHF. The DNA of the CDR3 is TGTGCCAGTAGTATAACAGGGGATAATTCACCCCTCCACTTT.

The J gene is TRBJ1-3, the V gene TRBV3-1 (or the pseudogene TRBV3-2); D unclear. The V end lost 5 bases, the J end lost 4 bases, and 15 bases lay between the germline ends. CDR3 length: 15 amino acids. Germline V CDR1 and CDR2: LGHDT, YNNKEL (reference sequence). CDR3: CASSDFWASGNTIYF. CDR3 coding DNA: TGTGCCAGCAGCGATTTTTGGGCATCCGGAAACACCATATATTTT.

This chain joins TRBV19 and TRBJ1-1; unclear D gene. Trimming left V 3 bases short and J 1 base short, with 9 bases between. The germline V gene has CDR1 LNHDA and CDR2 SQIVND (reference sequence). The CDR3 has 14 residues. The CDR3 bases are TGTGCCAGTAGTATCTATTTTCGGAACACTGAAGCTTTCTTT. Translated: CASSIYFRNTEAFF. The full variable domain, its missing parts supplied by reference TRBV19 and TRBJ1-1, is DGGITQSPKYLFRKEGQNVTLSCEQNLNHDAMYWYRQDPGQGLRLIYYSQIVNDFQKGDIAEGYSVSREKKESFPLTVTSAQKNPTAFYLCASSIYFRNTEAFFGQGTRLTVV.

This clone was detected a few times. At one boundary the junction diverges from the germline segment, which might be a read error. V usage is TRBV19 and J usage is TRBJ1-2; no definite D call. From germline, CDR1 is LNHDA and CDR2 SQIVND (reference sequence). The CDR3 covers 13 residues. The CDR3 region is CASTETWELLPFF. Here the CDR3 DNA reads TGTGCCAGTACCGAGACCTGGGAGCTTCTCCCTTTCTTC.

The rearrangement uses TRBV10-3 and TRBJ1-5, with a possible D match to TRBD1 (5 bases). Germline V CDR1 and CDR2: ENHRY, SYGVKD. The CDR3 is made up of 13 amino acids. The V end lost 2 bases, the J end lost 7 bases, and 9 bases lay between the germline ends. The CDR3, as DNA: TGTGCCATCAGTGAGATGGGGGGGCAGCCCCAGCATTTT. Translated: CAISEMGGQPQHF.

The chain is built from TRBV7-2 and TRBJ1-6, with 8 bases fitting TRBD1. CDR3 size: 14 residues. The ends lost 4 bases at V and 6 bases at J; junction bases unmatched: 2. In germline, CDR1 is SGHTA, CDR2 FQGNSA. The CDR3 DNA reads as TGTGCCAGCAGCTCGACAGGGGTTAATTCACCCCTCCACTTT. As protein: CASSSTGVNSPLHF.

The chain uses TRBV30 and TRBJ2-1; TRBD1 aligns across 9 bases. The CDR3 sequence is 14 residues long. V shed 2 bases, J shed 2 bases, and the junction held 1 base outside the gene matches. Looked up from germline, CDR1 is GTSNPN and CDR2 is SVGIG (reference sequence). The CDR3, as DNA: TGTGCCTGGAGTTGGACAGGGGCCTACAATGAGCAGTTCTTC. Its translation: CAWSWTGAYNEQFF.

This clone was seen only once. The V gene is TRBV4-1, the J gene TRBJ1-4, with 7 bases aligning to TRBD1. Germline V gives CDR1 MGHRA, CDR2 YSYEKL. Trimming cost V 4 bases and J 7 bases; bases outside gene matches: 9. The CDR3 contains 15 residues. CDR3 bases: TGCGCCAGCAGCCCCCGTGGAGGGGGCGTTGAAAAACTGTTTTTT. It specifies CASSPRGGGVEKLFF.

CDR3 amino acids: CASRLRAGNTIYF. The CDR3 DNA is TGTGCCAGCCGACTCAGGGCTGGAAACACCATATATTTT. J is TRBJ1-3 and V is TRBV27; TRBD1 is a possible D gene (5 bases). V was pared by 8 bases and J by 2 bases, with 10 bases between. Germline assignment: CDR1 MNHEY and CDR2 SMNVEV (reference sequence). CDR3 size: 13 residues.

This clone occurred once. This chain joins TRBV3-1 (or the pseudogene TRBV3-2) and TRBJ1-1; D may be TRBD1 (6 bases). The CDR3 consists of 17 residues. Germline loops: CDR1 LGHDT, CDR2 YNNKEL (reference sequence). The V and J ends lost 1 base and 1 base respectively, with 16 bases between them. This CDR3 is CASSQVSWYRENTEAFF. CDR3 in DNA: TGTGCCAGCAGCCAAGTTTCTTGGTACAGGGAGAACACTGAAGCTTTCTTT.

This clone has a single count. The rearrangement links TRBV7-9 to TRBJ1-5, with D unresolved. V lost 5 bases and J 4 bases, leaving 9 bases between the germline ends. CDR1 SEHNR and CDR2 FQNEAQ come from the germline V gene (reference sequence). The CDR3 extends over 13 amino acids. CDR3 DNA sequence: TGTGCCAGCAGCCTGGAGATAAATCAGCCCCAGCATTTT. This encodes CASSLEINQPQHF.

J is TRBJ2-7 and V is TRBV7-9, with D perhaps TRBD1 (6 bases). Germline loops: CDR1 SEHNR, CDR2 FQNEAQ (reference sequence). The V and J ends lost 6 bases and 3 bases respectively, with 9 bases between them. The CDR3 length is 12 residues. Here the CDR3 reads CASSSTGYEQYV. The CDR3 DNA sequence: TGTGCCAGCAGTTCGACAGGCTACGAGCAGTACGTC.

This rearrangement joins TRBV6-5 to TRBJ1-6; the D gene is possibly TRBD1 (6 bases). Germline V gives CDR1 MNHEY, CDR2 SVGAGI. Trimming left V 11 bases short and J 0 bases short, with 14 bases between. The CDR3 sequence is 15 residues long. CDR3 coding DNA: TGTGCCTCGGGACAAATGAGCTCCTATAATTCACCCCTCCACTTT. This gives the protein CASGQMSSYNSPLHF.

This chain joins TRBV6-2 or TRBV6-3 and TRBJ1-1, with 9 positions matching TRBD1. The V segment lost 4 bases and the J segment 5 bases; nucleotides outside the gene matches: 11. The CDR3 loop spans 16 amino acids. In germline, CDR1 is MNHEY, CDR2 SVGEGT. CDR3 protein: CASSLRQGGIETEAFF. CDR3 DNA: TGTGCCAGCAGTTTAAGACAGGGGGGAATTGAGACTGAAGCTTTCTTT.

This chain links TRBV19 with TRBJ2-2; 7 positions match TRBD1. This CDR3 has 17 residues. The ends lost 6 bases at V and 5 bases at J; junction bases unmatched: 15. The germline V gene has CDR1 LNHDA and CDR2 SQIVND (reference sequence). CDR3 coding DNA: TGTGCCAGTAGAGGATGGGGGCGACAGGGAAGTACCGGGGAGCTGTTTTTT. It encodes CASRGWGRQGSTGELFF.

This clone was detected only a few times. This rearrangement joins TRBV30 to TRBJ1-2; TRBD1 aligns across 10 bases. From germline, CDR1 is GTSNPN and CDR2 SVGIG (reference sequence). V trimming: 6 bases; J trimming: 7 bases; junction bases outside the gene matches: 8. CDR3 size: 13 residues. The CDR3 region is CACPGTGVFGYTF. In DNA, the CDR3 is TGTGCCTGCCCCGGGACAGGGGTATTTGGCTACACCTTC.